The 9 T cell receptor beta chains in this list originate from one sample, sequenced in a study of blood T cell repertoires in COVID-19. The table came from immunoSEQ multiplex PCR; TCRdb's copy has only in-frame clones and leaves some out. Among hundreds of thousands of clones, approximately 81% were seen once, and the ten largest hold about 3.6%. Sequenced: peripheral blood. These receptors all come from a woman over 75 with acute or convalescent COVID-19.

CDR3 in DNA: TGTGCCACCAGTGATTTCGGGACTAGCGGGGGGCCGAGCTCCTACAATGAGCAGTTCTTC. The encoded protein is CATSDFGTSGGPSSYNEQFF. The chain links TRBV24-1 to TRBJ2-1; 15 nucleotides align to TRBD2. The CDR3 is 20 residues long. In germline, CDR1 is KGHDR, CDR2 SFDVKD. The trim removed 1 base at V and 0 bases at J, leaving 6 bases unmatched.

The V gene is TRBV3-1 (or the pseudogene TRBV3-2), the J gene TRBJ1-5; 12 nucleotides align to TRBD1. The CDR3 extends over 15 amino acids. Germline CDR1 and CDR2: LGHDT and YNNKEL (reference sequence). V lost 4 bases and J lost 5; bases outside the gene matches: 3. The CDR3 loop is CASSPGDRGHQPQHF. The DNA of the CDR3 is TGTGCCAGCAGCCCCGGGGACAGGGGGCATCAGCCCCAGCATTTT.

The chain couples TRBV10-3 to TRBJ2-7, with D unclear. Germline V gives CDR1 ENHRY, CDR2 SYGVKD. CDR3 length: 12 residues. The V end lost 3 bases, the J end lost 5 bases, and 8 bases lay between the germline ends. The CDR3 loop reads CAISDAVNEQYF. The CDR3 DNA follows: TGTGCCATCAGTGATGCAGTAAACGAGCAGTACTTC.

The chain has TRBV21-1 and TRBJ1-1. TRBV21-1 is an annotated pseudogene. The CDR3 is made up of 14 amino acids. CDR3 loop: CAASNSQLNTEAFF. As DNA, the CDR3 is TGTGCCGCTTCTAATAGTCAACTGAACACTGAAGCTTTCTTT.

This clone was counted a few times. This chain connects TRBV10-1 to TRBJ2-7; a possible D gene is TRBD1 (5 bases). This CDR3 has 13 amino acids. The V end was cut by 7 bases, the J end by 3 bases, with 13 bases between. Per germline, CDR1 WNHNN and CDR2 SYGVQD (reference sequence). The CDR3 loop is CASKDGHIYEQYF. The CDR3 coding sequence is TGCGCCAGCAAGGACGGACATATCTACGAGCAGTACTTC.

The genes are TRBV7-3 and TRBJ2-1, with 7 bases identical to TRBD2. Per the germline V gene, CDR1 is SGHTA and CDR2 is FQGTGA. The CDR3 loop spans 15 amino acids. Losses at the gene ends were 1 base for V and 5 bases for J; bases not matched to a gene: 5. Here the CDR3 DNA reads TGTGCCAGCAGCTTAAGCGGGGGAAGACACAATGAGCAGTTCTTC. Translated, it gives CASSLSGGRHNEQFF.

This rearrangement joins TRBV13 to TRBJ2-5; the match to TRBD2 covers 14 bases. The CDR3 contains 19 residues. Trimming removed 2 bases from V and 0 bases from J; junction bases left unmatched: 8. Germline V gene data show CDR1 as PRHDT and CDR2 as FYEKMQ (reference sequence). CDR3 region: CASSLRRTSGGPYQETQYF. CDR3 DNA: TGTGCCAGCAGCTTAAGGCGGACTAGCGGGGGGCCCTACCAAGAGACCCAGTACTTC.

This clone was detected only a few times. This chain connects TRBV30 to TRBJ1-3; D remains unclear. Germline V gene sequence: CDR1 GTSNPN, CDR2 SVGIG (reference sequence). This CDR3 is built from 14 residues. V lost 2 bases and J 11 bases, leaving 19 bases between the germline ends. The CDR3 sequence is CAWSRVPSTSAIYF. The CDR3 DNA reads TGTGCCTGGAGTCGGGTGCCTTCAACGTCGGCCATATATTTT.

This clone occurred many times. This chain joins TRBV19 and TRBJ2-5; 7 bases match TRBD1. The J segment lost 5 bases and the V segment lost 3 bases, leaving 9 bases of the junction unmatched. The CDR3 runs 15 residues. Germline V lookup: CDR1 LNHDA, CDR2 SQIVND (reference sequence). The CDR3 sequence is CASSMGRGRGETQYF. The CDR3 region has the DNA TGTGCCAGTAGTATGGGAAGGGGGCGAGGGGAGACCCAGTACTTC.